This T cell receptor (beta chain) was retrieved from a study of blood T cell repertoires in COVID-19. Residents of 24 US areas, aged roughly 18 to 89 years, made up the participants. Cohort assignment relied on participant-reported clinical history. CDR1 is KGHSH and CDR2 is LQKENI in the germline V gene. CDR3 length: 13 amino acids. The germline V and J ends were trimmed by 3 bases and 6 bases, with 9 bases remaining between them. The data were produced by immunoSEQ multiplex PCR, yet TCRdb's version contains in-frame clones alone and is incomplete. The sample has under 350,000 clones; about 86% are singletons.

Material: PBMCs or T cells enriched from blood (not recorded which). The rearrangement uses TRBV18 and TRBJ2-1; D is possibly TRBD1 (6 bases). The clonotype originates from a middle-aged woman with acute COVID-19. The CDR3 DNA follows: TGTGCCAGCTCACCGGTACAGGGCAATGAGCAGTTCTTC. Translation gives CASSPVQGNEQFF.